These T cell receptor beta chains were read from a single sample in a study of patients and donors after allogeneic stem cell transplantation. TCRdb re-called the RT-PCR reads with MiXCR, one entry per CDR3 protein. The sample lists over 400,000 distinct CDR3 sequences; roughly 16% were seen once. The sample was blood, either unsorted or a sorted T cell fraction (not recorded which). Source of these receptors: a human donor who was either an allogeneic HSCT recipient or a stem cell or donor lymphocyte infusion donor (not recorded which). It is not recorded whose cells these are; they may come from a transplant donor. The CDR3 runs from the conserved cysteine through the conserved F or W. D genes are given only for firm matches. Only part of the rows carry a size: once, few, many, or a class if the clone is expanded.

v_gene	d_gene	j_gene	abundance	CDR3nt	CDR3aa
TRBV11-2	TRBD1	TRBJ1-6	.	TGTGCCAGCAGCGGACGGACAGGGTGGAATTCACCCCTCCACTTT	CASSGRTGWNSPLHF
TRBV10-3	.	TRBJ2-6	.	TGTGCCACCAGGTATTTTCTCTCCCGCTCTGGGGCCAACGTCCTGACTTTC	CATRYFLSRSGANVLTF
TRBV25-1	TRBD2	TRBJ2-5	.	TGTGCCAGCAGTGAATCGGCTAGCGGGAGGTGGGAGACCCAGTACTTC	CASSESASGRWETQYF
TRBV29-1	.	TRBJ2-5	many	TGCAGCGCGAAGGGGACCCAATTAGGGGCCCAGTACTTC	CSAKGTQLGAQYF
TRBV4-1	TRBD1	TRBJ2-4	.	TGCGCCAGCAGCCTTCCCCAGGGGGCCAGAAACATTCAGTACTTC	CASSLPQGARNIQYF
TRBV11-2	.	TRBJ2-3	few	TGTGCCAGCAGCTTAAGACAGGGTGGGAGGCTTTTT	CASSLRQGGRLF
TRBV7-2	TRBD1	TRBJ1-2	.	TGTGCCAGCAACCTGGACAGGGGGTTTAATGGCTACACCTTC	CASNLDRGFNGYTF
TRBV24-1	.	TRBJ2-1	few	TGTGCCACCAGTGATTTGACTATCAATGAGCAGTTCTTC	CATSDLTINEQFF
TRBV6-5	.	TRBJ1-6	.	TGTGCCAGCAGTTCCCACCTACTAGGTGGTTCACCCCTCCACTTT	CASSSHLLGGSPLHF
TRBV29-1	.	TRBJ2-4	.	TGCAGCGTCCCATGGGCCAAAAACATTCAGTACTTC	CSVPWAKNIQYF